The 31 T cell receptor beta chains below come from one sample, sequenced in a study of T cell responses to AZD1222 COVID-19 vaccine (dated by TCRdb to the early 2020s). Library preparation used the immunoSEQ multiplex PCR assay. Entries here come from immuneACCESS through TCRdb and include only in-frame sequences with V and J called. Some clones fail to appear in such tables; in the studies checked, an unresolved V gene covers under half of the shortfall, and the cause of the remainder is unknown. This sample is represented by under 170,000 clones; 94% of them were singletons. The biggest ten clones account for 0.95% to 1.5% of the sample. What this sample's time point label stands for: baseline before first vaccination. The specimen comprised peripheral blood, sampled on day 0 of AZD1222 vaccination. These receptor sequences come from an adult in good health.

The chain employs TRBV7-6 and TRBJ1-3; D remains ambiguous. CDR1 and CDR2 from the germline V gene are SGHVS and FNYEAQ. The CDR3 totals 16 residues. V lost 7 bases to trimming and J lost 0 bases, with 16 bases between them. The DNA of the CDR3 is TGTGCCAGCACCAGAGCCCAGGCGAACTCTGGAAACACCATATATTTT. Protein product: CASTRAQANSGNTIYF.

This rearrangement joins TRBV30 to TRBJ2-5, with 7 bases fitting TRBD2. The CDR3 is 14 residues long. The V gene's germline CDR1 is GTSNPN and CDR2 SVGIG (reference sequence). Germline trimming cut 0 bases from V and 5 bases from J; bases unmatched to any gene: 6. The CDR3 nucleotides read TGTGCCTGGAGTGTAAAGCGGGATGTGGAGACCCAGTACTTC. Protein product: CAWSVKRDVETQYF.

The chain combines TRBV19 with TRBJ1-2; TRBD1 might be the D (5 bases). Trimming took 1 base from V and 8 from J, leaving 20 bases between them. Germline V gene data show CDR1 as LNHDA and CDR2 as SQIVND (reference sequence). The CDR3 spans 16 residues. DNA of the CDR3: TGTGCCAGTAGTATAGGTTTTCCGGCACAGGCGGGAGGCTACACCTTC. This sequence encodes CASSIGFPAQAGGYTF.

The chain carries TRBV5-8 and TRBJ1-5; weak D call: TRBD1 (6 bases). Per germline, CDR1 SGHTS and CDR2 YDEGEE. Trimming took off 3 bases at V and 4 bases at J, with 17 bases between the two ends. This CDR3 comprises 16 residues. The chain's CDR3 is CASSSGGGGRNQPQHF. As DNA, the CDR3 is TGTGCCAGCAGCTCGGGGGGGGGCGGAAGAAATCAGCCCCAGCATTTT.

Written as DNA, the CDR3 is TGTGCCAGCAGCGTAGCTTTCGCAGAGAACACCGGGGAGCTGTTTTTT. This translates into CASSVAFAENTGELFF. V and J are TRBV9 and TRBJ2-2; D not certain. The CDR3 covers 16 residues. The V gene's germline CDR1 is SGDLS and CDR2 YYNGEE. V was cut by 0 bases and J by 1 base, with 10 bases left in between.

The V and J genes are TRBV4-3 and TRBJ2-1; 10 bases line up with TRBD2. The CDR3 spans 17 residues. The J segment lost 2 bases and the V segment lost 2 bases, leaving 6 bases of the junction unmatched. Per germline, CDR1 LGHNA and CDR2 YSLEER. The CDR3 is CASSQRLAGGTYNEQFF. CDR3 nucleotides: TGCGCCAGCAGCCAACGACTAGCGGGTGGGACCTACAATGAGCAGTTCTTC.

V is TRBV28 and J is TRBJ1-4, with a tentative D call TRBD1 (5 bases). Germline CDR1 is MDHEN and CDR2 is SYDVKM. This CDR3 spans 12 amino acids. The V end lost 3 bases, the J end lost 10 bases, and 9 bases lay between the germline ends. The chain's CDR3 is CASSFRVGKLFF. The CDR3 DNA reads as TGTGCCAGCAGTTTCAGGGTTGGAAAACTGTTTTTT.

This chain connects TRBV7-2 to TRBJ2-7; D might be TRBD1 (6 bases). V was shortened by 1 base and J by 4 bases, with 8 bases between the two germline ends. The CDR3 extends over 13 amino acids. Per the germline V gene, CDR1 is SGHTA and CDR2 is FQGNSA. The CDR3 region is CASSLVGTYEQYV. For the CDR3, the DNA is TGTGCCAGCAGCTTAGTCGGGACATACGAGCAGTACGTC.

In this sample, this clone turned up once. The V gene is TRBV2, the J gene TRBJ2-1; possibly TRBD2 for D (6 bases). This CDR3 is built from 15 residues. From germline, CDR1 is SNHLY and CDR2 FYNNEI. The V and J ends lost 3 bases and 2 bases respectively, with 11 bases between them. The CDR3 sequence: CASSEEGGPYNEQFF. The CDR3, as DNA: TGTGCCAGCAGTGAGGAGGGCGGGCCCTACAATGAGCAGTTCTTC.

V and J are TRBV4-1 and TRBJ1-3; no clear D. Trimming removed 7 bases at V and 1 base at J, with 11 bases between. CDR3 size: 14 residues. Germline CDR1 and CDR2: MGHRA and YSYEKL. In nucleotides, the CDR3 is TGCGCCAGCACCCCTCTCGGGTCTGGAAACACCATATATTTT. Its protein is CASTPLGSGNTIYF.

This clone occurred once. The chain joins TRBV4-1 to TRBJ1-5, with TRBD1 matching over 8 bases. V lost 5 bases to trimming and J lost 4 bases; unmatched junction nucleotides: 7. Germline V gene data show CDR1 as MGHRA and CDR2 as YSYEKL. CDR3 size: 15 residues. CDR3 in amino acids: CASSSGQGPNQPQHF. CDR3 in DNA: TGCGCCAGCAGCAGTGGACAGGGACCAAATCAGCCCCAGCATTTT.

The chain has TRBV29-1 and TRBJ1-2, with TRBD1 matching over 9 bases. The CDR3 loop spans 15 amino acids. CDR1 and CDR2 (germline): SQVTM, ANQGSEA. J gave up 3 bases and V 8 bases, and 13 bases lay outside the gene matches. The DNA of the CDR3 is TGCAGCTCAGCCCTCCCGGGACAGGGAGACTATGGCTACACCTTC. It codes for CSSALPGQGDYGYTF.

V usage is TRBV9 and J usage is TRBJ2-5, with D perhaps given as TRBD1 or TRBD2 (6 bases each). Germline CDR1 SGDLS, CDR2 YYNGEE. The V end was cut by 4 bases, the J end by 4 bases, with 20 bases between. The CDR3 extends over 16 amino acids. The CDR3 is CASSTKGGSMTETQYF. The CDR3 DNA is TGTGCCAGCAGCACCAAGGGGGGCAGCATGACAGAGACCCAGTACTTC.

The chain is built from TRBV6-5 and TRBJ1-1; tentatively, D is TRBD1 (6 bases). Germline V lookup: CDR1 MNHEY, CDR2 SVGAGI. This CDR3 is 15 amino acids long. V dropped 8 bases and J dropped 4 bases, with 20 bases sitting between them. In nucleotides, the CDR3 is TGTGCCAGCCGGACCCTGGGGCAGGGGATCACTGAAGCTTTCTTT. Residues: CASRTLGQGITEAFF.

The chain uses TRBV2 and TRBJ1-6; D is possibly TRBD1 (6 bases). There are 15 residues in the CDR3. V was pared by 6 bases and J by 10 bases, with 19 bases between. The germline CDR1 and CDR2 sequences are SNHLY and FYNNEI. The CDR3, as DNA: TGTGCCAGCAGGACCGGGACAACCGGGGACTCACCCCTCCACTTT. Translation: CASRTGTTGDSPLHF.

The CDR3 nucleotides read TGTGCCAGCAGCCCGAGTTTAGGCAGGGAGGAAAAACTGTTTTTT. Its translation is CASSPSLGREEKLFF. This chain links TRBV7-6 with TRBJ1-4; possible D gene TRBD1, 5 bases. CDR1 and CDR2 from the germline V gene are SGHVS and FNYEAQ. The CDR3 has 15 residues. V lost 5 bases and J 8 bases, leaving 18 bases between the germline ends.

The chain joins TRBV20-1 to TRBJ1-5; D uncertain. V was pared by 3 bases and J by 0 bases, with 12 bases between. This CDR3 comprises 15 residues. CDR1 is DFQATT, CDR2 SNEGSKA, per germline (reference sequence). This CDR3 reads CSASPGSNSNQPQHF. The CDR3 nucleotides are TGCAGTGCTAGTCCAGGATCTAATAGCAATCAGCCCCAGCATTTT.

The V and J genes are TRBV5-8 and TRBJ2-2; possible D gene TRBD2, 6 bases. This CDR3 has 18 residues. Trimming cost V 0 bases and J 0 bases, with 15 bases left between them. CDR1 and CDR2 (germline): SGHTS, YDEGEE. CDR3 region: CASSLVLGGPPNTGELFF. As DNA, the CDR3 is TGTGCCAGCAGCTTGGTTTTGGGGGGACCCCCGAACACCGGGGAGCTGTTTTTT.

Only one count was recorded for this clone. The chain combines TRBV10-3 with TRBJ1-5; D call uncertain. Trimming removed 0 bases from V and 5 bases from J, with 2 bases in between. The CDR3 has 12 residues. Germline CDR1 and CDR2: ENHRY and SYGVKD. The CDR3 DNA reads TGTGCCATCAGTGAGTCGGATCAGCCCCAGCATTTT. The encoded protein is CAISESDQPQHF.

The CDR3 nucleotides read TGTGCCAGCAGCCTCGGGCCTGCTGAAGCTTTCTTT. Translation: CASSLGPAEAFF. The chain uses TRBV9 and TRBJ1-1; no clear D gene. CDR3 length: 12 amino acids. The V gene's germline CDR1 is SGDLS and CDR2 YYNGEE. The ends were cut back, 4 bases at V and 6 bases at J, with 10 bases in the middle.

The V and J genes are TRBV12-3 or TRBV12-4 and TRBJ1-1; perhaps TRBD1 as D (6 bases). V gave up 7 bases and J gave up 7 bases, with 13 bases separating them. CDR3 length: 12 residues. The DNA of the CDR3 is TGTGCCAGCATCATGGGGGGCGGTGAAGCTTTCTTT. This sequence encodes CASIMGGGEAFF.

The chain is built from TRBV2 and TRBJ1-6; 7 positions match TRBD1. Germline V gives CDR1 SNHLY, CDR2 FYNNEI. CDR3 size: 14 residues. The ends lost 2 bases at V and 7 bases at J; junction bases unmatched: 2. The CDR3 region is CASSERRGNSPLHF. CDR3 nucleotide sequence: TGTGCCAGCAGTGAACGCAGGGGGAATTCACCCCTCCACTTT. Supplemented by reference TRBV2 and TRBJ1-6, the full variable domain reads EPEVTQTPSHQVTQMGQEVILRCVPISNHLYFYWYRQILGQKVEFLVSFYNNEISEKSEIFDDQFSVERPDGSNFTLKIRSTKLEDSAMYFCASSERRGNSPLHFGNGTRLTVT.

The chain is built from TRBV18 and TRBJ1-4, with 8 nucleotides matching TRBD1. Germline V lookup: CDR1 KGHSH, CDR2 LQKENI. CDR3 length: 15 amino acids. V lost 2 bases, J lost 3 bases, and 2 bases stayed unmatched. DNA for the CDR3: TGTGCCAGCTCACCAAGACAGGGGTCTAATGAAAAACTGTTTTTT. It translates to CASSPRQGSNEKLFF.

The V call is TRBV7-8, the J call TRBJ1-1; D ambiguous. Trimming took off 5 bases at V and 6 bases at J, with 10 bases between the two ends. The CDR3 runs 12 residues. Germline CDR1 is SGHVS and CDR2 is FQNEAQ. CDR3 bases: TGTGCCAGCAGCCTTTCGGCCGCTGAAGCTTTCTTT. Amino acid sequence: CASSLSAAEAFF.

The chain carries TRBV6-5 and TRBJ2-1; D gene unclear. CDR1 and CDR2 from the germline V gene are MNHEY and SVGAGI. Trimming took 2 bases from V and 3 from J, leaving 8 bases between them. This CDR3 is 14 amino acids long. DNA for the CDR3: TGTGCCAGCAGTTACCCGCCGGGCTACAATGAGCAGTTCTTC. Translation: CASSYPPGYNEQFF.

This chain connects TRBV6-2 or TRBV6-3 to TRBJ2-7; D is unclear. Trimming took 0 bases from V and 7 from J, leaving 16 bases between them. This CDR3 has 15 residues. Germline V gene data show CDR1 as MNHEY and CDR2 as SVGEGT. CDR3 residues: CASSYSIWTTSEQYV. DNA for the CDR3: TGTGCCAGCAGTTACTCTATTTGGACGACGTCGGAGCAGTACGTC.

The chain uses TRBV6-2 or TRBV6-3 and TRBJ2-1; 9 nucleotides line up with TRBD2. V shed 4 bases, J shed 5 bases, and the junction held 6 bases outside the gene matches. CDR1 is MNHEY and CDR2 is SVGEGT in the germline V gene. CDR3 length: 15 residues. CDR3 residues: CASSFPLAGNNEQFF. Here the CDR3 DNA reads TGTGCCAGCAGTTTCCCCCTAGCGGGAAACAATGAGCAGTTCTTC.

The chain recombines TRBV6-5 with TRBJ2-5; no firm D call. The CDR3 has 14 residues. Per the germline V gene, CDR1 is MNHEY and CDR2 is SVGAGI. Trimming removed 3 bases from V and 2 bases from J, with 10 bases in between. CDR3 loop: CASSYSYNQETQYF. The CDR3 DNA reads as TGTGCCAGCAGTTATTCGTACAATCAAGAGACCCAGTACTTC.

The chain uses TRBV10-2 and TRBJ1-5, with D unresolved. The CDR3 is 12 residues long. Trimming shortened V by 4 bases and J by 4 bases, and 5 bases separated the two germline ends. Germline assignment: CDR1 WSHSY and CDR2 SAAADI. The CDR3 DNA follows: TGCGCCAGCAGTGTTACTAATCAGCCCCAGCATTTT. Translating it yields CASSVTNQPQHF.

This clone showed up just once. The chain couples TRBV2 to TRBJ1-1; no reliable D call. In germline, CDR1 is SNHLY, CDR2 FYNNEI. CDR3 length: 13 residues. Between the trimmed V and J ends, which lost 5 bases and 1 base, there was a span of 8 bases. This chain's CDR3 is CASSPAGNTEAFF. Written as DNA, the CDR3 is TGTGCCAGCAGTCCCGCCGGGAACACTGAAGCTTTCTTT.

The chain uses TRBV7-8 and TRBJ1-2; TRBD1 aligns across 9 bases. V shed 0 bases and J 4 bases; nucleotides not matched to a gene: 3. CDR3 length equals 15 residues. Per germline, CDR1 SGHVS and CDR2 FQNEAQ. CDR3 in amino acids: CASSLADRGSYGYTF. CDR3 DNA: TGTGCCAGCAGCTTAGCGGACAGGGGCTCCTATGGCTACACCTTC.